The next 8 T cell receptor beta chains were all read from a single sample in a study of graft-versus-host responses after intestinal transplantation. Repertoires were generated with immunoSEQ multiplex PCR, while TCRdb's copy carries only in-frame clones and drops some. The sample holds roughly 90,000 clones, about 85% seen once. Antigens for these TCRs are unknown. Sample: unstimulated CD4+ T cells sorted from spleen or lymph node cells, taken before transplant. Receptors originate from a human donor who was the organ donor for an intestinal transplant.

The V call is TRBV6-6, the J call TRBJ1-1; D is perhaps TRBD1 (6 bases). This CDR3 has 12 amino acids. With 7 bases removed from V and 6 bases from J, the gap between germline ends came to 12 bases. Per the germline V gene, CDR1 is MNHNY and CDR2 is SVGAGI (reference sequence). CDR3 sequence: CASNGGGAEAFF. Written as DNA, the CDR3 is TGTGCCAGCAACGGGGGGGGCGCTGAAGCTTTCTTT.

This clone occurred a few times. V usage is TRBV7-8 and J usage is TRBJ2-5; the match to TRBD2 covers 7 bases. The V segment lost 3 bases and the J segment 5 bases; nucleotides outside the gene matches: 12. The length of the CDR3 is 16 residues. Germline V gene data show CDR1 as SGHVS and CDR2 as FQNEAQ. The CDR3 nucleotides are TGTGCCAGCAGCTTGGGGCTGGGGGGGAGTTCTGAGACCCAGTACTTC. This encodes CASSLGLGGSSETQYF.

A note on this clone: The junction and the germline gene differ at one end; a read error may be behind it. J is TRBJ2-3 and V is TRBV4-3; 7 nucleotides align to TRBD1. This CDR3 is 14 amino acids long. Looked up from germline, CDR1 is LGHNA and CDR2 is YSLEER. The CDR3 region is CASSQRGGTDTQYF. CDR3 in DNA: TGCGCCAGCAGCCAACGAGGGGGCACGGATACGCAGTATTTT.

The chain recombines TRBV7-2 with TRBJ1-3; D is possibly TRBD1 (5 bases). The CDR3 length is 17 residues. The V gene lost 1 base and the J gene lost 0 bases, with 13 bases spanning the gap. The germline V gene has CDR1 SGHTA and CDR2 FQGNSA. DNA for the CDR3: TGTGCCAGCAGCTTAGTGGCGGGGGTAATCTCTGGAAACACCATATATTTT. It codes for CASSLVAGVISGNTIYF.

The chain recombines TRBV5-1 with TRBJ2-7, with 7 bases lining up with TRBD1. This CDR3 contains 12 residues. Germline V gene sequence: CDR1 SGHRS, CDR2 YFSETQ. The CDR3 nucleotides read TGCGCCAGCAGCTCTATGCGACAGGGTCCCTTGGTC. Protein product: CASSSMRQGPLV.

The gene calls are TRBV5-1 and TRBJ1-4; possibly TRBD1 for D (5 bases). This CDR3 is 15 amino acids long. Germline loops: CDR1 SGHRS, CDR2 YFSETQ. With 2 bases removed from V and 8 bases from J, the gap between germline ends came to 16 bases. The CDR3 coding sequence is TGCGCCAGCAGCTTCACTCGGGGGGAGGGGGAAAAACTGTTTTTT. Its protein product is CASSFTRGEGEKLFF.

This chain connects TRBV28 to TRBJ2-3, with TRBD2 matching over 16 bases. The CDR3 consists of 15 residues. Germline CDR1 and CDR2: MDHEN and SYDVKM. The J segment lost 5 bases and the V segment lost 8 bases, leaving 4 bases of the junction unmatched. The chain's CDR3 is CASRGLAGGRDTQYF. CDR3 in DNA: TGTGCCAGCCGGGGACTAGCGGGAGGGAGAGATACGCAGTATTTT.

The chain couples TRBV19 to TRBJ2-1; 15 nucleotides agree with TRBD2. The CDR3 extends over 19 amino acids. Germline-derived CDR1 and CDR2 are LNHDA and SQIVND (reference sequence). V trimming: 4 bases; J trimming: 2 bases; junction bases outside the gene matches: 9. The CDR3 DNA reads as TGTGCCAGTAGTAACCCCGGGACTAGCGGGAGGCCCCCCTACAATGAGCAGTTCTTC. Residues: CASSNPGTSGRPPYNEQFF.